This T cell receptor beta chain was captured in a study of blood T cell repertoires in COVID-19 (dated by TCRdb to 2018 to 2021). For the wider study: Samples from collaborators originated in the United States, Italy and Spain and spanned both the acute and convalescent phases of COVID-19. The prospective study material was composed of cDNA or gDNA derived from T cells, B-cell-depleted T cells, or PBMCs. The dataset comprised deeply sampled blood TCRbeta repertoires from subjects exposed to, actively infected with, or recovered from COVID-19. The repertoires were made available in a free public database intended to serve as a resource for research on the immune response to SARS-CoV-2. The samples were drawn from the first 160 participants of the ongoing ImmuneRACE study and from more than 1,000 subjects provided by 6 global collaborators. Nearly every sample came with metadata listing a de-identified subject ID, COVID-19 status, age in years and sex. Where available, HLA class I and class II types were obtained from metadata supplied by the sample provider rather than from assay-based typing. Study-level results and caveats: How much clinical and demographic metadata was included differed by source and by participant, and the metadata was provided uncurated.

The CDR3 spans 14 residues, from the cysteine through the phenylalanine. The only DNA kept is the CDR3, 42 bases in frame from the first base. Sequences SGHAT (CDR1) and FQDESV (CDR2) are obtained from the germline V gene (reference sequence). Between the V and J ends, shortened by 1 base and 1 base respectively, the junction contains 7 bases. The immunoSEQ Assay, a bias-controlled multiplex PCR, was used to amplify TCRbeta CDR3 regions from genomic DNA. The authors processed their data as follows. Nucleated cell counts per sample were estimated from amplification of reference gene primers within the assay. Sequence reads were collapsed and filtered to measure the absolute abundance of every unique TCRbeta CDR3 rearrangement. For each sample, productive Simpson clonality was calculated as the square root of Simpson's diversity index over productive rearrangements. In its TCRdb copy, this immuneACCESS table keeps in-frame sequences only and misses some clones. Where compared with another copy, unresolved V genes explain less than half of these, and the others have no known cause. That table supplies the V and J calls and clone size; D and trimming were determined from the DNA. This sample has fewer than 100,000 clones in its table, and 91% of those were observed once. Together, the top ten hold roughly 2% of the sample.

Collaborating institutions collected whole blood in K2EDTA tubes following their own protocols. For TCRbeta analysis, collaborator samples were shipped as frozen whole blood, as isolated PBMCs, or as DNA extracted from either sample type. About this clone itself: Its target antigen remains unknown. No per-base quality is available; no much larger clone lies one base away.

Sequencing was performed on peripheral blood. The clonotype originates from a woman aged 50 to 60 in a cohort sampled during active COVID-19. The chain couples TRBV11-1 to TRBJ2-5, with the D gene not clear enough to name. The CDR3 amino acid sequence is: CASSLGSVQETQYF. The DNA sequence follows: TGTGCCAGCAGCTTAGGGAGCGTCCAAGAGACCCAGTACTTC.